This TCR beta chain was identified in a study of T cells in Graves' hyperthyroidism and ophthalmopathy. CDR3 length: 13 residues. V dropped 1 base and J dropped 5 bases, with 9 bases sitting between them. CDR1 is SEHNR and CDR2 is FQNEAQ in the germline V gene (reference sequence). Researchers amplified the TCR beta CDR3 regions from RNA transcripts. The HTBI set primed first-round TCR CDR3 RT-PCR. MiXCR, applied by TCRdb to the multiplex PCR reads, yields one record per CDR3 protein. The sample carries roughly 420,000 distinct CDR3 sequences, around 15% recorded once. Findings of the study overall: Most thyroid clonotypes with frequency above 0.001 were detected in blood.

Concerning this clonotype itself: Its specificity is not known.

Sequencing was performed on blood. The source of this sequence is a young woman with Graves' hyperthyroidism. The chain joins TRBV7-9 to TRBJ2-7, with no clear D. As DNA, the CDR3 is TGTGCCAGCAGCTTAGGAGTGGGTGACGAGCAGTACTTC. Its translation: CASSLGVGDEQYF.